The clone carrying this T cell receptor (beta chain) was recorded many times. Gene-specific TRAV and TRBV primers were used for first-strand cDNA, covering alpha and beta chains. PCR amplification of the TCRs was performed with Phusion for approximately 20 PCR cycles, and it relied on a constant-region primer together with a V-primer adapter. TCRdb passed the reads through MiXCR, listing each CDR3 protein once. The sample lists 75,000 to 95,000 distinct CDR3 sequences; 20% to 25% were seen once. The data are from a study of low-dose radiotherapy and immunotherapy resistance in tumors. This sample's time point: after trial treatment. Specified treatment: LDRT plus nivolumab, ipilimumab, low-dose cyclophosphamide and aspirin (RACIN trial). V lost 4 bases and J lost 9; bases outside the gene matches: 11. CDR1 is SEHNR, CDR2 FQNEAQ, per germline (reference sequence). CDR3 length: 14 amino acids.

This sample comprised PBMCs, obtained after low-dose radiotherapy plus immunotherapy. The TCR originated in a female donor with ovarian cancer. The chain links TRBV7-9 to TRBJ2-7; 8 nucleotides align to TRBD1. The CDR3 DNA is TGTGCCAGCAGCTCCACAGCCCCCGGGACAGGGCAGTACTTC. Its translation: CASSSTAPGTGQYF.